Listed below are T cell receptor beta chains from one sample, sequenced in a study of blood T cell repertoires in COVID-19. The protocol was immunoSEQ multiplex PCR, while the TCRdb copy is restricted to in-frame clones and leaves out a portion. This sample has 300,000 to 400,000 clones, with approximately 90% found just once. Material: PBMCs or T cells enriched from blood (not recorded which). Receptors originate from a woman aged 18-30 years who had recovered from COVID-19. CDR3s leave out the opening cysteine and the closing phenylalanine or tryptophan. Fields, in order: V gene, J gene, CDR3 protein.

TRBV7-2	TRBJ1-2	ASRATGTAGGYT
TRBV27	TRBJ1-5	ASSVTGGGVIQPQH
TRBV6-5	TRBJ2-7	ASSYRDSYEQY
TRBV3-1/TRBV3-2	TRBJ2-7	ASGIQGAYEQY
TRBV7-9	TRBJ1-5	ASSLAGHRNQPQH
TRBV4-3	TRBJ1-2	ASSPPLSGVYGYT
TRBV14	TRBJ2-5	ASSQGTSGAWETQY
TRBV5-5	TRBJ1-3	ASRATGTSGNTIY
TRBV10-3	TRBJ1-1	AISVDRENTEAF
TRBV28	TRBJ2-7	ASSFSVLYEQY
TRBV3-1/TRBV3-2	TRBJ2-7	ASSQAKHEQY
TRBV30	TRBJ2-5	AWSYRDRETQY
TRBV19	TRBJ1-4	ASSPPRGSTNEKLF
TRBV30	TRBJ2-5	AWSTGLAGGQETQY
TRBV5-5	TRBJ1-2	ASSLEPTTNYGYT
TRBV3-1/TRBV3-2	TRBJ2-1	ASSPHSGGANEQF
TRBV18	TRBJ2-5	ASSPALETQY
TRBV7-9	TRBJ1-1	ASSPSGAAEAF
TRBV7-9	TRBJ1-1	ASSTRDSGSNTEAF
TRBV2	TRBJ1-1	ASKDRSNTEAF
TRBV7-2	TRBJ2-4	ASRSGTGGNIQY
TRBV2	TRBJ2-5	ASSVDTTWETQY
TRBV21-1	TRBJ1-4	ASSKVTGADEKLF
TRBV5-6	TRBJ2-1	ASSPTGYTYNEQF
TRBV5-1	TRBJ1-1	ASSRIGQGSTEAF
TRBV14	TRBJ2-2	ASSTGVGTGELF
TRBV3-1/TRBV3-2	TRBJ2-7	ASSQDSGYPYEQY
TRBV15	TRBJ1-6	ATSSSPDSKNSPLH
TRBV30	TRBJ1-1	AWTRGLNTEAF
TRBV7-2	TRBJ1-2	ASSSIGGQGAGGYT
TRBV24-1	TRBJ1-5	ATSDLGTGYPYSNQPQH
TRBV19	TRBJ1-5	ASSTLGQPLYSNQPQH
TRBV6-5	TRBJ1-5	ASSYGSGGSQH
TRBV24-1	TRBJ2-3	ATSDWTSGGRDTQY
TRBV3-1/TRBV3-2	TRBJ2-7	ASSQPVTGGAYEQY
TRBV28	TRBJ1-5	ASRLPGTGGQPQH
TRBV23-1	TRBJ2-7	ASSQSAQGPLPTYEQY
TRBV27	TRBJ2-7	ASSLVVSSYEQY
TRBV5-1	TRBJ2-5	ASSLSGGAGETQY
TRBV7-3	TRBJ2-2	ASRTGTGSNTGELF
TRBV19	TRBJ2-7	ASSRKASSYEQY
TRBV7-7	TRBJ2-3	ASSSGLAGGQSTDTQY
TRBV4-1	TRBJ2-1	ASSPHGGGGRRDEQF
TRBV5-1	TRBJ1-3	ASSPRDTSSGNTIY